This T cell receptor (beta chain) was recovered during a study of spatial heterogeneity in lung cancer. Study background: Alpha-chain detections were consistently fewer than beta-chain detections among the sequences. Unique TCR and UMI combinations averaged more than ten appearances each in raw reads. Study-wide findings and caveats: Higher tumor mutation counts went along with higher counts of expanded intratumoral alpha and beta TCRs.

TCRdb ran MiXCR on the 5' RACE reads and lists one entry per CDR3 protein. This sample yields approximately 3,000 distinct CDR3 sequences, of which approximately 16% are seen a single time; approximately 7.5% belongs to the top ten. By proportion, this clonotype is large. Its antigen is unknown. Regarding time point: sample taken at primary tumor resection. The sequence derives from a male donor with early-stage non-small cell lung cancer. Sample: lung tumor tissue, taken at surgery.

The CDR3: CASGTRGLQETQYF. Written as DNA, the CDR3 is TGTGCCAGCGGAACCAGGGGGTTACAGGAGACCCAGTACTTC. The rearrangement links TRBV25-1 to TRBJ2-5; 7 bases align to TRBD1. J was trimmed by 5 bases and V by 8 bases; bases with no gene match: 11. The CDR3 contains 14 residues. Germline-derived CDR1 and CDR2 are MGHDK and SYGVNS.